This TCR beta chain originates from a study of technical replicates of blood from several donors. The germline gives CDR1 SGDLS, CDR2 YYNGEE. CDR3 length equals 13 residues. Trimming took off 5 bases at V and 9 bases at J, with 15 bases between the two ends. Assay: immunoSEQ multiplex PCR; the TCRdb copy retains only in-frame clones and omits some. Counted here are 64,000 or so clones, roughly 96% occurring once; the ten biggest clones make up roughly 0.2%. Material: T cells isolated from PBMCs. The sequence was collected from a human donor in good health. The V call is TRBV9, the J call TRBJ2-4; maybe TRBD2 (5 bases). CDR3 sequence (DNA): TGTGCCAGCAGAAGCCAGAGGGAAAGCATTCAGTACTTC. Amino acid sequence: CASRSQRESIQYF.